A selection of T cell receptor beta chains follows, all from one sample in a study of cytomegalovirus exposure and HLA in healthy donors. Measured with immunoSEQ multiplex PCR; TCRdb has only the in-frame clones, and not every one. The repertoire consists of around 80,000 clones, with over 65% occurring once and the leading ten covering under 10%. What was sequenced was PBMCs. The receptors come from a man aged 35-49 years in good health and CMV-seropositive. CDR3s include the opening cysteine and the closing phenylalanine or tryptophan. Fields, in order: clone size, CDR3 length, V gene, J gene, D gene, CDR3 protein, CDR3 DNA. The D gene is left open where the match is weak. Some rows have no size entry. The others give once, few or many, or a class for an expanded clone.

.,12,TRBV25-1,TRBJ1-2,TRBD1,CATQTGRYGYTF,TGTGCCACCCAGACAGGGCGCTATGGCTACACCTTC
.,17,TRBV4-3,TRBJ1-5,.,CASSQDLAGAGDQPQHF,TGCGCCAGCAGCCAAGATTTGGCAGGGGCAGGGGATCAGCCCCAGCATTTT
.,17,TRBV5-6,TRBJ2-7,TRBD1,CASSLGFPGTGRCEQYF,TGTGCCAGCAGCTTGGGATTCCCCGGGACAGGGCGCTGCGAGCAGTACTTC
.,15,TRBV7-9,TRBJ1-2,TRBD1,CASSLSGTGQDGYTF,TGTGCCAGCAGCTTATCCGGGACAGGGCAAGATGGCTACACCTTC
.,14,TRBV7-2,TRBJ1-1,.,CASSIRGGGTEAFF,TGTGCCAGCAGCATCAGGGGAGGGGGCACTGAAGCTTTCTTT
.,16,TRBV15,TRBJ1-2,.,CATSREGGFTNYGYTF,TGTGCCACCAGCAGAGAAGGGGGTTTCACTAACTATGGCTACACCTTC
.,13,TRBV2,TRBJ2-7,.,CASSDESMYEQYF,TGTGCCAGCAGTGACGAGTCAATGTACGAGCAGTACTTC
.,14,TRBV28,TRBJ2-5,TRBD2,CASSFSGGPETQYF,TGTGCCAGCAGTTTCTCGGGAGGGCCAGAGACCCAGTACTTC
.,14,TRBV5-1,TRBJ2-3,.,CASSLERVTDTQYF,TGCGCCAGCAGCTTGGAACGGGTCACAGATACGCAGTATTTT
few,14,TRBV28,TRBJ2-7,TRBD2,CASSFLADFYEQYF,TGTGCCAGCAGTTTCCTAGCGGATTTCTACGAGCAGTACTTC
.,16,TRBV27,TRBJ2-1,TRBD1,CASSLASGGPPREQFF,TGTGCCAGCAGTTTAGCGTCAGGGGGTCCCCCCCGCGAGCAGTTCTTC
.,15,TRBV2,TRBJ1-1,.,CASRGLRGEDTEAFF,TGTGCCAGCAGAGGCCTACGGGGAGAGGACACTGAAGCTTTCTTT
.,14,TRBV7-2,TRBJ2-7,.,CASSLGHLPYEQYF,TGTGCCAGCAGCTTAGGACACCTTCCCTACGAGCAGTACTTC
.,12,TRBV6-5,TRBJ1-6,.,CASRFRESPLHF,TGTGCCAGCAGGTTCAGGGAATCACCCCTCCACTTT
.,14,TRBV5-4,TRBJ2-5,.,CASSWGGRIETQYF,TGTGCCAGCAGTTGGGGGGGGCGTATAGAGACCCAGTACTTC
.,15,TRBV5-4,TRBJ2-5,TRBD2,CASSFSGGAQETQYF,TGTGCCAGCAGCTTTAGCGGGGGGGCCCAAGAGACCCAGTACTTC
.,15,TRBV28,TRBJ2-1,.,CASSLSLSSYNEQFF,TGTGCCAGCAGTTTATCTCTTAGCTCCTACAATGAGCAGTTCTTC
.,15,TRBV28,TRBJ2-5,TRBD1,CASSFQGARYETQYF,TGTGCCAGCAGTTTTCAGGGGGCGAGGTATGAGACCCAGTACTTC
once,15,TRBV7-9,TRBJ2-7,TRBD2,CASSSLPSGQGEQYF,TGTGCCAGCAGCTCCCTCCCTAGCGGGCAAGGCGAGCAGTACTTC
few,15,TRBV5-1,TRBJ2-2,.,CASRVGTVGTGELFF,TGCGCCAGCAGGGTAGGTACAGTAGGCACCGGGGAGCTGTTTTTT
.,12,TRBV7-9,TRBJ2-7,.,CASSSNGREQYF,TGTGCCAGCAGCTCCAACGGTCGGGAGCAGTACTTC
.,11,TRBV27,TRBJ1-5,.,CASSSGVLQHF,TGTGCCAGCAGTTCCGGAGTTCTCCAGCATTTT
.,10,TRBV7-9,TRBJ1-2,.,CASDGPGYTF,TGTGCCAGCGATGGGCCCGGCTACACCTTC
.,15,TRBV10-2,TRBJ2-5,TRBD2,CASSESIGGGETQYF,TGCGCCAGCAGTGAGTCGATCGGGGGGGGAGAGACCCAGTACTTC
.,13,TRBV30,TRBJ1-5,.,CAWSRGSNQPQHF,TGTGCCTGGAGTCGGGGGTCCAATCAGCCCCAGCATTTT
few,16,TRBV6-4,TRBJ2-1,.,CASSESGEGSYNEQFF,TGTGCCAGCAGTGAATCGGGAGAGGGCTCCTACAATGAGCAGTTCTTC
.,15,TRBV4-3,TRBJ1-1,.,CASSPAKAGNTEAFF,TGCGCCAGCAGCCCGGCGAAGGCAGGGAATACTGAAGCTTTCTTT
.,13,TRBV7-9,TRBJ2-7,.,CASSLWQDYEQYF,TGTGCCAGCAGCTTATGGCAGGACTACGAGCAGTACTTC
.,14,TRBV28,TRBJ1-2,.,CASSLHAGNYGYTF,TGTGCCAGCAGTTTACACGCAGGAAACTATGGCTACACCTTC
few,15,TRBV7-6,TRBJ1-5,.,CASSLEEGGNQPQHF,TGTGCCAGCAGCTTAGAAGAGGGCGGAAATCAGCCCCAGCATTTT
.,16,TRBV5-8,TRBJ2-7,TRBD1,CASSFLGQGNTYEQYF,TGTGCCAGCAGCTTTTTGGGACAGGGTAACACCTACGAGCAGTACTTC
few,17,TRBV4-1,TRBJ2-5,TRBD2,CASSHPSGTASQETQYF,TGCGCCAGCAGCCATCCTAGCGGGACTGCATCTCAAGAGACCCAGTACTTC
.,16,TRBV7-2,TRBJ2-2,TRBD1,CASSPRTGGSTGELFF,TGTGCCAGCAGCCCAAGGACAGGGGGCAGCACCGGGGAGCTGTTTTTT
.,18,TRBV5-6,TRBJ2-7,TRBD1,CASSLEEWGTGTTYEQYF,TGTGCCAGCAGCTTGGAGGAGTGGGGGACAGGGACGACCTACGAGCAGTACTTC
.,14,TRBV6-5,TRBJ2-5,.,CASSSALEPGVQYF,TGTGCCAGCAGTTCCGCCCTGGAGCCCGGGGTGCAGTACTTC
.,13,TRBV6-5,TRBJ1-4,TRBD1,CASTRDRGEKLFF,TGTGCCAGCACCCGGGACAGGGGGGAAAAACTGTTTTTT
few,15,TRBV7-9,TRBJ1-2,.,CASSLEKGSNYGYTF,TGTGCCAGCAGCTTAGAGAAGGGGTCTAACTATGGCTACACCTTC
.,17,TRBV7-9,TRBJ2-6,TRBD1,CAHPRDRPNSGANVLTF,TGTGCCCACCCCCGGGACAGGCCAAACTCTGGGGCCAACGTCCTGACTTTC
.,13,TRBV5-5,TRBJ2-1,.,CASSLVEGNEQFF,TGTGCCAGCAGCTTAGTGGAGGGGAATGAGCAGTTCTTC
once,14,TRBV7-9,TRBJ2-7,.,CASSLDPGSYEQYF,TGTGCCAGCAGCTTAGATCCGGGGTCCTACGAGCAGTACTTC
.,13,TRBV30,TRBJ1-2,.,CAWSRQGSLGYTF,TGTGCCTGGAGTAGGCAGGGTTCTTTGGGCTACACCTTC
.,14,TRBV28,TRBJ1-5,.,CASNIGRGNQPQHF,TGTGCCAGCAATATAGGACGGGGAAATCAGCCCCAGCATTTT
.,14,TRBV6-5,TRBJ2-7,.,CASSYGQGGNEQYF,TGTGCCAGCAGTTACGGGCAGGGTGGGAACGAGCAGTACTTC
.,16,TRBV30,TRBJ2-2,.,CAWSVRTTGTPGELFF,TGTGCCTGGAGTGTACGAACGACAGGGACTCCCGGGGAGCTGTTTTTT
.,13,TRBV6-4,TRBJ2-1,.,CASSDSIEDEQFF,TGTGCCAGCAGTGACTCTATCGAGGATGAGCAGTTCTTC
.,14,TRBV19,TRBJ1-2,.,CASSEDSTNYGYTF,TGTGCCAGTAGTGAGGACAGCACTAACTATGGCTACACCTTC
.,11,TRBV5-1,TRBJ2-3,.,CASSSADTQYF,TGCGCCAGCAGCTCGGCAGATACGCAGTATTTT
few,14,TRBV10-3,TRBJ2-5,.,CAIRGDSDGETQYF,TGTGCCATCCGGGGAGATTCCGATGGAGAGACCCAGTACTTC
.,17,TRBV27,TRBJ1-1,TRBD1,CASSSTMTGAVNTEAFF,TGTGCCAGCAGTTCTACAATGACAGGGGCGGTAAACACTGAAGCTTTCTTT
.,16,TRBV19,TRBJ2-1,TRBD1,CASSYQGALRGDEQFF,TGTGCCAGTAGTTATCAGGGGGCCTTACGTGGCGATGAGCAGTTCTTC
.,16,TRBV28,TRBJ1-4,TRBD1,CASSLSVGQGNEKLFF,TGTGCCAGCAGTTTATCTGTGGGACAGGGTAATGAAAAACTGTTTTTT